The 25 T cell receptor beta chains reported below all come from one sample, sequenced in a study of shared clonotypes between healthy human individuals (dated by TCRdb to between 2020 and 2021). The library was made by the immunoSEQ multiplex PCR assay. TCRdb took this table from immuneACCESS and kept in-frame rearrangements with V and J called. Such tables lack part of the clones; where checked against another copy, unresolved V genes explain under half of the gap, and the rest is unexplained. The sample table records about 2.4 million clones; roughly 92% of these occur just once. Roughly 0.13% of the sample is in the top ten clones. Sequencing input: naive CD4+ T cells sorted from blood. Reading the label with the study, this specimen's cell subset or site is: CD45RA+ positively selected. The receptors come from a man aged 18-30 years in good health.

About this clone itself: Additional DNA sequences in this sample encode the identical CDR3. The chain is built from TRBV2 and TRBJ2-7; TRBD2 aligns across 9 bases. The CDR3 spans 14 residues. Germline CDR1 is SNHLY and CDR2 is FYNNEI. J gave up 1 base and V 4 bases, and 2 bases lay outside the gene matches. CDR3 in DNA: TGTGCCAGCAGTGGGACTAGCGTATCCTACGAGCAGTACTTC. Translated, it gives CASSGTSVSYEQYF.

This chain joins TRBV11-3 and TRBJ2-3; D is unclear. Trimming shortened V by 0 bases and J by 4 bases, and 11 bases separated the two germline ends. The CDR3 is 15 residues long. In germline, CDR1 is SGHNT, CDR2 YENEEA. The CDR3 spells CASSLDRQMADTQYF. CDR3 coding DNA: TGTGCCAGCAGCTTAGATCGGCAGATGGCAGATACGCAGTATTTT.

The chain employs TRBV30 and TRBJ2-7, with unresolved D. The CDR3 runs 12 residues. V lost 2 bases and J 1 base, leaving 6 bases between the germline ends. Germline CDR1 is GTSNPN and CDR2 is SVGIG (reference sequence). The CDR3, as DNA: TGTGCCTGGAGTCCCCCATCCTACGAGCAGTACTTC. It codes for CAWSPPSYEQYF. The full variable domain, in which reference TRBV30 and TRBJ2-7 provide the parts outside the CDR3, is SQTIHQWPATLVQPVGSPLSLECTVEGTSNPNLYWYRQAAGRGLQLLFYSVGIGQISSEVPQNLSASRPQDRQFILSSKKLLLSDSGFYLCAWSPPSYEQYFGPGTRLTVT.

This clone was detected only once. This chain joins TRBV7-2 and TRBJ2-7; D is undetermined. CDR1 and CDR2 from the germline V gene are SGHTA and FQGNSA. The CDR3 spans 11 residues. The V end lost 6 bases, the J end lost 7 bases, and 10 bases lay between the germline ends. The CDR3 bases are TGTGCCAGCAGTTCCTCCCTGGAGCAGTACTTC. Translating it yields CASSSSLEQYF.

Of note for this clone: Other DNA sequences from this sample encode an identical CDR3 as well. This rearrangement joins TRBV5-1 to TRBJ2-2, with a tentative D call TRBD2 (5 bases). The germline gives CDR1 SGHRS, CDR2 YFSETQ. The V gene lost 0 bases and the J gene lost 0 bases, with 9 bases spanning the gap. The CDR3 covers 16 residues. This CDR3 reads CASSLGGIANTGELFF. For the CDR3, the DNA is TGCGCCAGCAGCTTGGGAGGGATCGCGAACACCGGGGAGCTGTTTTTT.

The rearrangement links TRBV5-1 to TRBJ2-7, with D possibly matching TRBD2 (6 bases). Trimming left V 4 bases short and J 6 bases short, with 17 bases between. This CDR3 has 14 residues. Germline V gene data show CDR1 as SGHRS and CDR2 as YFSETQ. This CDR3 reads CASSPGLSVGEQYF. The CDR3, as DNA: TGCGCCAGCAGCCCGGGACTTAGCGTTGGCGAGCAGTACTTC.

This chain joins TRBV5-4 and TRBJ2-1; no clear D gene. Germline CDR1 is SGHNT and CDR2 is YYREEE (reference sequence). The V and J ends lost 3 bases and 7 bases respectively, with 14 bases between them. The CDR3 covers 14 residues. In DNA form, the CDR3 reads TGTGCCAGCAGCTCTAGGTTACTACGGAATGAGCAGTTCTTC. Amino acids: CASSSRLLRNEQFF.

This clone appeared a single time. The gene calls are TRBV10-3 and TRBJ1-1, with D maybe TRBD1 (5 bases). Germline V gene sequence: CDR1 ENHRY, CDR2 SYGVKD. The CDR3 consists of 12 residues. CDR3 nucleotide sequence: TGTGCTTCCATCGGGGCAGTCACTGAAGCTTTCTTT. Protein: CASIGAVTEAFF.

The count of this clone is one. In DNA, the CDR3 is TGCGCCAGCAGCCTTAGGGACAGTAAGAATTCACCCCTCCACTTT. Protein product: CASSLRDSKNSPLHF. The chain uses TRBV5-1 and TRBJ1-6, with TRBD1 matching 7 bases. The CDR3 runs to 15 residues. Germline assignment: CDR1 SGHRS and CDR2 YFSETQ. Trimming at V came to 4 bases and at J to 7 bases, leaving 8 bases not matched to a gene.

This clone occurred once. The chain uses TRBV5-6 and TRBJ2-2; 14 bases agree with TRBD2. The CDR3 contains 16 residues. The J segment lost 3 bases and the V segment lost 4 bases, leaving 2 bases of the junction unmatched. CDR1 SGHDT and CDR2 YYEEEE come from the germline V gene. In DNA, the CDR3 is TGTGCCAGCAGCCGGACTAGCGGGGGGTACACCGGGGAGCTGTTTTTT. Translating it yields CASSRTSGGYTGELFF. The full variable domain, completed using reference TRBV5-6 and TRBJ2-2, is DAGVTQSPTHLIKTRGQQVTLRCSPKSGHDTVSWYQQALGQGPQFIFQYYEEEERQRGNFPDRFSGHQFPNYSSELNVNALLLGDSALYLCASSRTSGGYTGELFFGEGSRLTVL.

The CDR3 here is CASSLAQVPSENTEAFF. The CDR3 DNA reads as TGCGCCAGCAGCTTGGCCCAGGTGCCATCGGAGAACACTGAAGCTTTCTTT. V and J are TRBV5-1 and TRBJ1-1; no clear D. Trimming pared 0 bases from V and 1 base from J, leaving 16 bases between. This CDR3 is built from 17 residues. Germline V lookup: CDR1 SGHRS, CDR2 YFSETQ.

The DNA of the CDR3 is TGTGCCAGCATGTACAAGGGGGTGGGCTATGGCTACACCTTC. It yields the protein CASMYKGVGYGYTF. The chain carries TRBV28 and TRBJ1-2, with a weak D call TRBD1 (6 bases). This CDR3 spans 14 amino acids. V was shortened by 7 bases and J by 4 bases, with 16 bases between the two germline ends. CDR1 and CDR2 (germline): MDHEN, SYDVKM.

The chain combines TRBV7-8 with TRBJ2-7; the D gene is possibly TRBD1 (6 bases). The ends were cut back, 5 bases at V and 4 bases at J, with 12 bases in the middle. Per germline, CDR1 SGHVS and CDR2 FQNEAQ. CDR3 size: 13 residues. The CDR3 DNA reads TGTGCCAGCAGCCTTGGACAGAATTACGAGCAGTACTTC. It yields the protein CASSLGQNYEQYF. The full variable domain, completed using reference TRBV7-8 and TRBJ2-7, is GAGVSQSPRYKVAKRGQDVALRCDPISGHVSLFWYQQALGQGPEFLTYFQNEAQLDKSGLPSDRFFAERPEGSVSTLKIQRTQQEDSAVYLCASSLGQNYEQYFGPGTRLTVT.

As for this clone: Different DNA sequences within this sample yield the same CDR3. The chain joins TRBV2 to TRBJ2-3; tentative D call: TRBD1 (6 bases). Trimming left V 3 bases short and J 6 bases short, with 7 bases between. The CDR3 has 12 amino acids. CDR1 and CDR2 (germline): SNHLY, FYNNEI. The CDR3 loop reads CASSEGADTQYF. The CDR3 nucleotides are TGTGCCAGCAGTGAGGGGGCGGATACGCAGTATTTT.

This clone was seen a few times. Different DNA sequences within this sample yield the same CDR3. The rearrangement joins TRBV5-1 to TRBJ2-3; no clear D. Trimming stripped 3 bases from V and 4 bases from J, with 3 bases between. This CDR3 comprises 11 residues. Germline-derived CDR1 and CDR2 are SGHRS and YFSETQ. CDR3 loop: CASSSADTQYF. The DNA of the CDR3 is TGCGCCAGCAGCTCCGCAGATACGCAGTATTTT.

The V call is TRBV5-5, the J call TRBJ2-2; D might be TRBD2 (6 bases). The germline V gene has CDR1 SGHKS and CDR2 YYEKEE (reference sequence). CDR3 length equals 15 residues. Deletions cut 4 bases from V and 2 bases from J, with 12 bases between. The CDR3 reads CASSPELANTGELFF. The CDR3 region has the DNA TGTGCCAGCAGCCCCGAACTAGCCAACACCGGGGAGCTGTTTTTT.

V is TRBV11-2 and J is TRBJ2-1; D is perhaps TRBD2 (5 bases). Germline CDR1 SGHAT, CDR2 FQNNGV. The CDR3 is 12 residues long. Trimming took off 5 bases at V and 10 bases at J, with 12 bases between the two ends. CDR3 protein: CASSPSRVEQFF. CDR3 nucleotides: TGTGCCAGCAGCCCTAGCCGGGTCGAGCAGTTCTTC.

The CDR3 coding sequence is TGTGCCTGGAGGCATCATTTCTGCACCTTC. It encodes CAWRHHFCTF. The rearrangement uses TRBV30 and TRBJ1-2; the D is unclear. V lost 3 bases and J 13 bases, leaving 12 bases between the germline ends. Looked up from germline, CDR1 is GTSNPN and CDR2 is SVGIG (reference sequence). The CDR3 is 10 amino acids.

This chain links TRBV5-4 with TRBJ2-2; TRBD1 aligns across 8 bases. Per germline, CDR1 SGHNT and CDR2 YYREEE (reference sequence). V lost 4 bases and J lost 4; bases outside the gene matches: 6. CDR3 length: 15 amino acids. The CDR3 region has the DNA TGTGCCAGCAGCAAGGGACAGGACTTCACCGGGGAGCTGTTTTTT. Amino acids: CASSKGQDFTGELFF.

CDR3 sequence: CASGLHQPQHF. CDR3 sequence (DNA): TGCGCCAGCGGGTTACATCAGCCCCAGCATTTT. The gene calls are TRBV10-2 and TRBJ1-5; no clear D. CDR3 length: 11 amino acids. Germline CDR1 WSHSY, CDR2 SAAADI. V lost 8 bases, J lost 5 bases, and 7 bases lay in between.

J is TRBJ2-3 and V is TRBV6-6; 8 bases map to TRBD1. V lost 4 bases to trimming and J lost 3 bases; unmatched junction nucleotides: 9. This CDR3 has 16 amino acids. The germline gives CDR1 MNHNY, CDR2 SVGAGI (reference sequence). In DNA form, the CDR3 reads TGTGCCAGCAGTTTTCAGGGGGCCCTGGGAACAGATACGCAGTATTTT. This codes for CASSFQGALGTDTQYF.

The chain joins TRBV19 to TRBJ1-5; D is unclear. Germline loops: CDR1 LNHDA, CDR2 SQIVND (reference sequence). This CDR3 region has 15 residues. V was trimmed by 2 bases and J by 2 bases, leaving 10 bases between them. The CDR3: CASSIMSLGNQPQHF. The DNA of the CDR3 is TGTGCCAGTAGTATAATGAGTCTAGGCAATCAGCCCCAGCATTTT.

The count of this clone is one. The V gene is TRBV5-5, the J gene TRBJ1-1; TRBD1 agrees at 8 bases. With 4 bases clipped from V and 0 bases from J, the junction kept 5 bases outside the gene matches. Germline V gene sequence: CDR1 SGHKS, CDR2 YYEKEE (reference sequence). The CDR3 runs to 15 residues. The DNA for the CDR3 is TGTGCCAGCAGCCCTTCACAGGGGGTGAACACTGAAGCTTTCTTT. Amino acids: CASSPSQGVNTEAFF.

This chain links TRBV6-5 with TRBJ2-7, with 7 positions matching TRBD1. Germline CDR1 MNHEY, CDR2 SVGAGI. V shed 2 bases and J 2 bases; nucleotides not matched to a gene: 9. This CDR3 has 16 amino acids. The CDR3 reads CASSYLSGQLAYEQYF. The DNA of the CDR3 is TGTGCCAGCAGTTACCTCTCGGGACAGCTTGCCTACGAGCAGTACTTC.

J is TRBJ2-7 and V is TRBV6-1; 11 bases are a match to TRBD2. V lost 4 bases and J lost 5; bases outside the gene matches: 16. Germline lookup yields CDR1 MNHNS and CDR2 SASEGT. The CDR3 extends over 18 amino acids. CDR3 sequence: CASSGEGVTSGGIHEQYF. The CDR3 DNA follows: TGTGCCAGCAGTGGAGAAGGGGTTACTAGCGGGGGTATCCACGAGCAGTACTTC.